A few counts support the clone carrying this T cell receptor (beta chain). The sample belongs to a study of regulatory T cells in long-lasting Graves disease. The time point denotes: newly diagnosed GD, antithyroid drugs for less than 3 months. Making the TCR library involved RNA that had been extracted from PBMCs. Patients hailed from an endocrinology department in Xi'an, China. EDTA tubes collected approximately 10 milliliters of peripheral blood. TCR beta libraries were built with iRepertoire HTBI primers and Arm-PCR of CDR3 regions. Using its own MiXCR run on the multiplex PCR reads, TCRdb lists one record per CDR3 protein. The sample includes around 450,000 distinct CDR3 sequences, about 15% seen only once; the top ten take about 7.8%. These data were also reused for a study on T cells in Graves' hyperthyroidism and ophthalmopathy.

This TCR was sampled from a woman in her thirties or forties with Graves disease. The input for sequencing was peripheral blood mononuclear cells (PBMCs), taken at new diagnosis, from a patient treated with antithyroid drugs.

DNA of the CDR3: TGTGCCAGCAGTTTAGCGGGGGCGTCTGACGAGCAGTACTTC. This gives the protein CASSLAGASDEQYF. This chain connects TRBV12-3 or TRBV12-4 to TRBJ2-7, with a possible D match to TRBD1 (6 bases). V lost 0 bases to trimming and J lost 5 bases, with 11 bases between them. CDR3 length equals 14 residues.